This T cell receptor (beta chain) was observed in a study of cytomegalovirus exposure and HLA in healthy donors. As for the study in general: A subsequent analysis reported that the roughly 120 validation repertoires were produced on the same platform that had also been used for the roughly 670 first-cohort repertoires.

Remarks on this clone: Its antigen is as yet unknown.

Findings and caveats of the study: Diagnosis of cytomegalovirus status made by the classifier reportedly showed high specificity and sensitivity. Under in vitro conditions, a few CMV-associated chains were confirmed as specific for CMV antigens. The study labeled more than 150 TCR beta chains cytomegalovirus-associated.

Produced via immunoSEQ multiplex PCR; TCRdb's table is partial and in-frame only. The data show approximately 270,000 clones, with 70% to 90% seen just once and more than 0.8% held by the top ten. This CDR3 is built from 13 residues. Germline V gene lookup returns CDR1 MDHEN and CDR2 SYDVKM. The V and J ends lost 8 bases and 7 bases respectively, with 15 bases between them. The chain carries TRBV28 and TRBJ2-1, with a weak D call TRBD1 (6 bases). The sample consisted of PBMCs. This receptor was identified in a woman younger than 35 in good health and CMV-seronegative. The CDR3 DNA reads TGTGCCAGCTTGGGACAAATTCTTAATGAGCAGTTCTTC. Translated, it gives CASLGQILNEQFF.